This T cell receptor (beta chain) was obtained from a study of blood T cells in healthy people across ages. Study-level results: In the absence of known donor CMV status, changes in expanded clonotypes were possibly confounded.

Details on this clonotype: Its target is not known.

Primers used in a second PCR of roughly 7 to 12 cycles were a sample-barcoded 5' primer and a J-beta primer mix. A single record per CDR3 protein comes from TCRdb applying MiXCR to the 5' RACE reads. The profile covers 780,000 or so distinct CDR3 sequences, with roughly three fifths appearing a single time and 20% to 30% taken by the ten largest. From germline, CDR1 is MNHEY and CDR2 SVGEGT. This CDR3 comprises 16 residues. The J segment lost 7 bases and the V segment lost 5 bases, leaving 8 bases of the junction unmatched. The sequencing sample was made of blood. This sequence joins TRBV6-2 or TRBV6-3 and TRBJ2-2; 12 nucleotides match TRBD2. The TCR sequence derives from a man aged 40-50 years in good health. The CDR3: CASSARLAGVGGELFF. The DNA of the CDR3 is TGTGCCAGCAGTGCACGACTAGCGGGAGTAGGCGGGGAGCTGTTTTTT.